One sample yielded the 16 T cell receptor beta chains listed below, sequenced in a study of blood T cell repertoires in COVID-19. Measured with immunoSEQ multiplex PCR; TCRdb has only the in-frame clones, and not every one. The repertoire holds approximately 69,000 clones, with more than 60% as singletons. Sequenced input: peripheral blood. The source is a man in his 60s with acute or convalescent COVID-19.

This chain connects TRBV7-6 to TRBJ2-3, with 8 nucleotides matching TRBD1. The CDR3 covers 13 residues. Trimming at V came to 3 bases and at J to 6 bases, leaving 2 bases not matched to a gene. Germline V gives CDR1 SGHVS, CDR2 FNYEAQ. This chain's CDR3 is CASSFRQGDTQYF. The CDR3 DNA reads TGTGCCAGCAGCTTTCGACAGGGGGATACGCAGTATTTT.

This clone has just a few counts. J is TRBJ2-7 and V is TRBV5-4; D uncertain. The V end lost 0 bases, the J end lost 0 bases, and 4 bases lay between the germline ends. This CDR3 has 13 residues. CDR1 is SGHNT, CDR2 YYREEE, per germline (reference sequence). Here the CDR3 reads CASSLAGSYEQYF. In nucleotides, the CDR3 is TGTGCCAGCAGCTTGGCAGGCTCCTACGAGCAGTACTTC.

This clone was counted once. The V call is TRBV19, the J call TRBJ1-2, with TRBD1 matching 8 bases. The CDR3 extends over 15 amino acids. V lost 4 bases and J lost 0; bases outside the gene matches: 4. Germline values: CDR1 LNHDA, CDR2 SQIVND (reference sequence). In DNA form, the CDR3 reads TGTGCCAGTAGTACGACAGGGGAAGCTAACTATGGCTACACCTTC. This gives the protein CASSTTGEANYGYTF.

A note on this clone: Compared with germline, one end of the junction differs, possibly owing to a read error. The gene calls are TRBV9 and TRBJ2-3; 9 nucleotides align to TRBD2. CDR1 and CDR2 (germline): SGDLS, YYNGEE. The CDR3 has 17 residues. The CDR3 here is CASGVATRGGGGDTQYF. The CDR3 DNA reads as TGTGCCAGCGGCGTAGCTACGCGGGGGGGAGGTGGAGATACGCAGTATTTT.

V and J are TRBV20-1 and TRBJ2-3; 9 nucleotides agree with TRBD2. There are 15 residues in the CDR3. CDR1 and CDR2 from the germline V gene are DFQATT and SNEGSKA (reference sequence). Trimming cost V 3 bases and J 6 bases; bases outside gene matches: 10. CDR3 DNA sequence: TGCAGTGCTAGTACTCATAATAGCGGGGGTGATACGCAGTATTTT. It codes for CSASTHNSGGDTQYF.

The chain couples TRBV18 to TRBJ2-5; no reliable D call. The V gene's germline CDR1 is KGHSH and CDR2 LQKENI. The CDR3 covers 13 residues. V was pared by 0 bases and J by 5 bases, with 7 bases between. DNA of the CDR3: TGTGCCAGCTCACCACCGTTACTGGAGACCCAGTACTTC. As protein: CASSPPLLETQYF.

The rearrangement links TRBV24-1 to TRBJ2-1; 10 bases are a match to TRBD2. Germline CDR1 and CDR2: KGHDR and SFDVKD. This CDR3 spans 14 amino acids. The V segment lost 8 bases and the J segment 1 base; nucleotides outside the gene matches: 1. The CDR3: CATTSGSSYNEQFF. CDR3 nucleotides: TGTGCCACCACTAGCGGGAGTTCCTACAATGAGCAGTTCTTC.

The chain employs TRBV11-2 and TRBJ2-7, with D possibly TRBD2 on 6 matching bases. The CDR3 loop spans 14 amino acids. V lost 3 bases and J lost 4, with 13 bases in between. CDR1 is SGHAT, CDR2 FQNNGV, per germline. The CDR3 region is CASSFGLSGYEQYF. The DNA of the CDR3 is TGTGCCAGCAGCTTCGGACTATCCGGATACGAGCAGTACTTC.

This clone occurred once. The V call is TRBV28, the J call TRBJ2-2; 9 nucleotides agree with TRBD1. Germline V CDR1 and CDR2: MDHEN, SYDVKM. Trimming cost V 5 bases and J 6 bases; bases outside gene matches: 10. This CDR3 contains 16 residues. CDR3: CASSPYRTGAAGELFF. CDR3 DNA: TGTGCCAGCAGTCCTTATCGGACAGGGGCGGCCGGGGAGCTGTTTTTT.

This chain joins TRBV5-1 and TRBJ2-4; 9 nucleotides match TRBD1. Unmatched junction bases numbered 5, after V lost 4 bases and J lost 6 bases. The CDR3 consists of 14 residues. The V gene's germline CDR1 is SGHRS and CDR2 YFSETQ. Here the CDR3 DNA reads TGCGCCAGCAGCAAACAGGGGGCTGGAAACATTCAGTACTTC. Translating gives CASSKQGAGNIQYF.

V gene TRBV6-1 combines with J gene TRBJ2-3; perhaps TRBD1 as D (5 bases). This CDR3 has 15 amino acids. V dropped 3 bases and J dropped 3 bases, with 13 bases sitting between them. Germline V gives CDR1 MNHNS, CDR2 SASEGT. The CDR3 nucleotides are TGTGCCAGCAGTGACCCAGGGCGTTTGACAGATACGCAGTATTTT. This gives the protein CASSDPGRLTDTQYF.

In this sample, this clone turned up a few times. The chain employs TRBV19 and TRBJ2-1, with 7 bases matching TRBD2. Germline lookup yields CDR1 LNHDA and CDR2 SQIVND (reference sequence). This CDR3 contains 11 residues. After removal of 7 bases from V and 10 bases from J, the junction contained 4 bases not matched to a gene. CDR3 protein: CASKREGEQFF. Here the CDR3 DNA reads TGTGCCAGTAAAAGGGAGGGAGAGCAGTTCTTC.

The rearrangement uses TRBV19 and TRBJ2-7; D is undetermined. Germline-derived CDR1 and CDR2 are LNHDA and SQIVND (reference sequence). This CDR3 is 14 amino acids long. Trimming took 6 bases from V and 3 from J, leaving 15 bases between them. CDR3 in DNA: TGTGCCAGTAGCACCTCCGAGGCCCACTACGAGCAGTACTTC. It yields the protein CASSTSEAHYEQYF.

The chain carries TRBV10-3 and TRBJ1-5; D not certain. This CDR3 is 13 amino acids long. In germline, CDR1 is ENHRY, CDR2 SYGVKD. The V end lost 3 bases, the J end lost 5 bases, and 8 bases lay between the germline ends. The CDR3 is CAISDRLDQPQHF. The CDR3 DNA is TGTGCCATCAGTGACAGACTAGATCAGCCCCAGCATTTT.

This chain connects TRBV30 to TRBJ1-6, with 8 bases matching TRBD1. Trimming cost V 3 bases and J 6 bases; bases outside gene matches: 4. This CDR3 spans 14 amino acids. Germline-derived CDR1 and CDR2 are GTSNPN and SVGIG (reference sequence). CDR3 DNA sequence: TGTGCCTGGAGCTGGGACAGGATTAATTCACCCCTCCACTTT. This translates into CAWSWDRINSPLHF.

As DNA, the CDR3 is TGTGCCAGCAGCTTTTTGGACAGGGCCTACGAGCAGTACGTC. Protein sequence: CASSFLDRAYEQYV. The chain is built from TRBV5-6 and TRBJ2-7, with 8 bases matching TRBD1. The CDR3 loop spans 14 amino acids. V dropped 2 bases and J dropped 2; count of bases not matched to a gene: 3. Germline CDR1 and CDR2: SGHDT and YYEEEE.